Below are 32 T cell receptor beta chains sequenced from a single sample in a study of cytomegalovirus exposure and HLA in healthy donors (dated by TCRdb to about 2017). The library was made by the immunoSEQ multiplex PCR assay. The multiplex PCR relied on a mix of 60 forward primers for TCR Vbeta segments and 13 reverse primers for TCR Jbeta segments. TCRdb retrieved this table from immuneACCESS and kept in-frame rearrangements only. Not all clones are present; in checked studies, unresolved V genes account for under half, and no reason is known for the remainder. In this sample the table shows more than 200,000 clones, roughly 80% of which occur a single time. The ten largest clones take up about 14% of the sample. Sequenced sample: PBMCs. These receptors originate from a man in his forties in good health and CMV-seronegative.

V and J are TRBV19 and TRBJ2-2, with TRBD2 as a possible D gene (6 bases). Germline V CDR1 and CDR2: LNHDA, SQIVND (reference sequence). V was trimmed by 3 bases and J by 1 base, leaving 9 bases between them. CDR3 length: 15 residues. In DNA, the CDR3 is TGTGCCAGTAGTATGACTAGGGGGAACACCGGGGAGCTGTTTTTT. Protein product: CASSMTRGNTGELFF.

The V gene is TRBV5-1, the J gene TRBJ2-7; 10 positions match TRBD1. The CDR3 spans 15 residues. With V trimmed by 1 base and J by 5 bases, 6 bases remained unmatched. CDR1 and CDR2 from the germline V gene are SGHRS and YFSETQ. Here the CDR3 reads CASSLRTGGVDEQYF. For the CDR3, the DNA is TGCGCCAGCAGCTTGCGGACAGGGGGAGTCGACGAGCAGTACTTC.

This chain uses TRBV10-2 with TRBJ2-3; 8 bases are a match to TRBD2. Germline V gives CDR1 WSHSY, CDR2 SAAADI. The V and J ends lost 8 bases and 3 bases, in that order; junction bases with no gene match: 4. CDR3 size: 13 residues. The CDR3 region is CASAGGWTDTQYF. The CDR3 DNA reads as TGCGCCAGCGCGGGGGGTTGGACAGATACGCAGTATTTT.

This chain links TRBV4-2 with TRBJ1-3; D gene uncertain. Trimming left V 0 bases short and J 0 bases short, with 9 bases between. This CDR3 has 16 amino acids. The germline V gene encodes CDR1 LGHNA and CDR2 YNFKEQ. CDR3 nucleotides: TGTGCCAGCAGCCAAGATTCCGAGCTCTCTGGAAACACCATATATTTT. Translating it yields CASSQDSELSGNTIYF.

The chain uses TRBV6-5 and TRBJ2-7; tentatively, D is TRBD2 (7 bases). Germline-derived CDR1 and CDR2 are MNHEY and SVGAGI. With 7 bases removed from V and 5 bases from J, the gap between germline ends came to 18 bases. The CDR3 is 14 amino acids. CDR3 loop: CASTEGGAPNEQYF. In DNA form, the CDR3 reads TGTGCCAGCACCGAAGGGGGGGCGCCCAACGAGCAGTACTTC.

V is TRBV11-2 and J is TRBJ2-7, with TRBD2 identical over 15 bases. V was clipped by 6 bases and J by 4 bases; unmatched bases: 16. Germline V lookup: CDR1 SGHAT, CDR2 FQNNGV. The CDR3 sequence is 19 residues long. CDR3 region: CASSYRRTSGRAMEYEQYF. The CDR3 nucleotides are TGTGCCAGCAGTTACAGACGGACTAGCGGGAGGGCCATGGAGTACGAGCAGTACTTC.

The CDR3 protein is CASSYGNLQGSNEQFF. Here the CDR3 DNA reads TGTGCCAGCAGTTACGGGAACCTTCAGGGGAGCAATGAGCAGTTCTTC. This sequence joins TRBV6-6 and TRBJ2-1; possible D gene TRBD1, 6 bases. The CDR3 runs to 16 residues. CDR1 is MNHNY, CDR2 SVGAGI, per germline (reference sequence). Trimming left V 2 bases short and J 6 bases short, with 17 bases between.

J is TRBJ2-3 and V is TRBV28; D not resolved. CDR1 and CDR2 from the germline V gene are MDHEN and SYDVKM. The V end lost 5 bases, the J end lost 5 bases, and 11 bases lay between the germline ends. This CDR3 has 13 residues. CDR3 amino acids: CASSAERRDTQYF. The CDR3 region has the DNA TGTGCCAGCAGTGCCGAGAGGAGAGATACGCAGTATTTT.

The gene calls are TRBV19 and TRBJ2-1, with 10 positions matching TRBD2. V dropped 3 bases and J dropped 1; count of bases not matched to a gene: 6. The CDR3 is 17 residues long. Germline CDR1 reads LNHDA; CDR2 reads SQIVND (reference sequence). CDR3 loop: CASSISSGSRSYNEQFF. CDR3 sequence (DNA): TGTGCCAGTAGTATCTCTAGCGGGAGTCGTTCCTACAATGAGCAGTTCTTC.

CDR3 region: CASSVDPGTPEQYF. The CDR3 DNA reads as TGTGCCAGCAGCGTTGACCCCGGGACTCCCGAGCAGTACTTC. The genes are TRBV9 and TRBJ2-7; tentative D call: TRBD2 (6 bases). Trimming stripped 2 bases from V and 6 bases from J, with 15 bases between. The CDR3 is 14 amino acids. Looked up from germline, CDR1 is SGDLS and CDR2 is YYNGEE.

The J gene is TRBJ2-2, the V gene TRBV2; D possibly corresponds to TRBD1 (6 bases). Trimming pared 8 bases from V and 0 bases from J, leaving 10 bases between. The CDR3 spans 14 residues. The germline V gene encodes CDR1 SNHLY and CDR2 FYNNEI. This chain's CDR3 is CASHRDANTGELFF. The CDR3 nucleotides read TGTGCCAGCCACAGGGACGCGAACACCGGGGAGCTGTTTTTT.

As to this clone: At one end, the junction sequence differs from germline, possibly due to a read error. Distinct nucleotide sequences in the sample also encode this CDR3. The chain employs TRBV5-8 and TRBJ1-2; D not resolved. The CDR3 covers 12 residues. Germline values: CDR1 SGHTS, CDR2 YDEGEE. The CDR3 loop reads CASSILNYGYTF. CDR3 coding DNA: TGCGCCAGCAGCATACTGAACTATGGCTACACCTTC.

The gene calls are TRBV10-3 and TRBJ1-1; 7 bases map to TRBD1. The CDR3 has 14 amino acids. Germline-derived CDR1 and CDR2 are ENHRY and SYGVKD. V was pared by 6 bases and J by 0 bases, with 4 bases of the junction left unmatched. The CDR3 DNA sequence: TGTGCCATCAGATTGGGACAGCTGAACACTGAAGCTTTCTTT. It codes for CAIRLGQLNTEAFF.

The V call is TRBV27, the J call TRBJ1-6; D perhaps matches TRBD1 (6 bases). Per germline, CDR1 MNHEY and CDR2 SMNVEV (reference sequence). V lost 3 bases to trimming and J lost 0 bases, with 9 bases between them. The CDR3 sequence is 16 residues long. The CDR3 sequence is CASSFQGYSYNSPLHF. DNA for the CDR3: TGTGCCAGCAGTTTTCAGGGGTACTCCTATAATTCACCCCTCCACTTT.

The V call is TRBV7-3, the J call TRBJ2-1; TRBD2 agrees at 14 bases. Germline CDR1 and CDR2: SGHTA and FQGTGA. The CDR3 consists of 15 residues. After removal of 2 bases from V and 7 bases from J, the junction contained 1 base not matched to a gene. CDR3 DNA: TGTGCCAGCAGCTTAGGACTAGCGGGAGGTAATGAGCAGTTCTTC. Encoded protein: CASSLGLAGGNEQFF.

This rearrangement joins TRBV4-1 to TRBJ1-3; D is perhaps TRBD1 (6 bases). Germline CDR1 MGHRA, CDR2 YSYEKL. The V end was cut by 3 bases, the J end by 4 bases, with 13 bases between. The CDR3 is 15 amino acids. In DNA form, the CDR3 reads TGCGCCAGCAGCCAGGATCAGGGGTCGGGAAACACCATATATTTT. It is translated as CASSQDQGSGNTIYF.

This clone has just a few counts. J is TRBJ2-7 and V is TRBV29-1; D possibly corresponds to TRBD1 (6 bases). Trimming took off 1 base at V and 2 bases at J, with 12 bases between the two ends. Germline-derived CDR1 and CDR2 are SQVTM and ANQGSEA. This CDR3 is built from 14 residues. CDR3 nucleotide sequence: TGCAGCGTTGAAGGACAGGCACCAACCTACGAGCAGTACTTC. Translated: CSVEGQAPTYEQYF.

This rearrangement joins TRBV7-8 to TRBJ1-1, with 7 bases lining up with TRBD1. V lost 4 bases, J lost 10 bases, and 12 bases stayed unmatched. Per germline, CDR1 SGHVS and CDR2 FQNEAQ. The CDR3 consists of 14 residues. As DNA, the CDR3 is TGTGCCAGCAGCTCCCTAACCGGGACAGAAGGAGCTTTCTTT. This gives the protein CASSSLTGTEGAFF.

The chain recombines TRBV28 with TRBJ1-2, with 8 bases fitting TRBD1. The CDR3 is 14 residues long. With V trimmed by 7 bases and J by 6 bases, 10 bases remained unmatched. Looked up from germline, CDR1 is MDHEN and CDR2 is SYDVKM. Written as DNA, the CDR3 is TGTGCCAGCAAAAAACTAGACAGGGGTAATGGCTACACCTTC. It encodes CASKKLDRGNGYTF.

The genes are TRBV6-1 and TRBJ1-2; D call uncertain. From germline, CDR1 is MNHNS and CDR2 SASEGT. This CDR3 is 14 amino acids long. Trimming stripped 6 bases from V and 8 bases from J, with 19 bases between. CDR3: CASSGNRADGGYTF. In DNA form, the CDR3 reads TGTGCCAGCAGCGGGAACCGGGCGGACGGAGGCTACACCTTC.

The gene calls are TRBV15 and TRBJ2-1; 11 bases agree with TRBD2. This CDR3 contains 16 residues. V trimming: 5 bases; J trimming: 9 bases; junction bases outside the gene matches: 12. Per the germline V gene, CDR1 is LNHNV and CDR2 is YYDKDF (reference sequence). For the CDR3, the DNA is TGTGCCACCAGCGTAATGACTGGGACTAGCGGTGGTGAGCAGTTCTTC. Its protein product is CATSVMTGTSGGEQFF.

The rearrangement uses TRBV27 and TRBJ2-1; the match to TRBD2 covers 15 bases. The germline CDR1 and CDR2 sequences are MNHEY and SMNVEV (reference sequence). This CDR3 is built from 16 residues. J gave up 4 bases and V 6 bases, and 4 bases lay outside the gene matches. This CDR3 reads CASRRTSGGVYNEQFF. The CDR3 coding sequence is TGTGCCAGCAGACGGACTAGCGGGGGGGTGTACAATGAGCAGTTCTTC.

This chain uses TRBV2 with TRBJ2-5; D unclear. V lost 11 bases, J lost 5 bases, and 12 bases lay in between. CDR1 is SNHLY, CDR2 FYNNEI, per germline. The CDR3 has 11 residues. CDR3 region: CASQLWETQYF. The CDR3 DNA reads as TGTGCCTCCCAACTGTGGGAGACCCAGTACTTC.

The CDR3 reads CASSQDRAGQSEAFF. In DNA, the CDR3 is TGTGCCAGCAGCCAAGACAGAGCGGGGCAGTCTGAAGCTTTCTTT. The chain uses TRBV14 and TRBJ1-1, with D tentatively TRBD1 (5 bases). The V end lost 0 bases, the J end lost 6 bases, and 14 bases lay between the germline ends. The CDR3 is 15 residues long. Germline CDR1 reads SGHDN; CDR2 reads FVKESK.

This clone has a handful of counts. The chain joins TRBV6-5 to TRBJ2-5; possibly TRBD2 for D (6 bases). The germline gives CDR1 MNHEY, CDR2 SVGAGI. The CDR3 sequence is 16 residues long. V lost 0 bases to trimming and J lost 5 bases, with 16 bases between them. CDR3 DNA sequence: TGTGCCAGCAGTTACTCGAATGCGGGGACCCGGGAGACCCAGTACTTC. It yields the protein CASSYSNAGTRETQYF.

The gene calls are TRBV5-1 and TRBJ2-7, with D possibly matching TRBD1 (5 bases). This CDR3 is 14 amino acids long. CDR1 and CDR2 (germline): SGHRS, YFSETQ. Trimming stripped 4 bases from V and 2 bases from J, with 13 bases between. The CDR3 loop reads CASSMQTEAYEQYF. The CDR3 DNA follows: TGCGCCAGCAGCATGCAGACAGAGGCCTACGAGCAGTACTTC.

The chain couples TRBV19 to TRBJ1-4; a possible D gene is TRBD1 (6 bases). Germline CDR1 and CDR2: LNHDA and SQIVND (reference sequence). Trimming took 4 bases from V and 0 from J, leaving 9 bases between them. The CDR3 spans 15 residues. The DNA for the CDR3 is TGTGCCAGTAGTACACGACAGGCAACTAATGAAAAACTGTTTTTT. This codes for CASSTRQATNEKLFF.

This chain connects TRBV20-1 to TRBJ1-2; no definite D call. The ends were cut back, 8 bases at V and 0 bases at J, with 7 bases in the middle. The CDR3 is made up of 11 amino acids. CDR1 and CDR2 from the germline V gene are DFQATT and SNEGSKA (reference sequence). The CDR3 loop is CSTPTNYGYTF. CDR3 coding DNA: TGCAGTACGCCTACTAACTATGGCTACACCTTC.

Note on this clone: Other DNA sequences from this sample encode an identical CDR3 as well. The chain is built from TRBV15 and TRBJ2-1; possibly TRBD2 for D (5 bases). Trimming left V 0 bases short and J 1 base short, with 7 bases between. The germline gives CDR1 LNHNV, CDR2 YYDKDF (reference sequence). The CDR3 covers 15 residues. Here the CDR3 reads CATSREGGSYNEQFF. DNA of the CDR3: TGTGCCACCAGCAGAGAAGGCGGGTCCTACAATGAGCAGTTCTTC.

The rearrangement joins TRBV7-3 to TRBJ1-3, with TRBD1 as a possible D gene (5 bases). Between the trimmed V and J ends, which lost 5 bases and 4 bases, there was a span of 9 bases. The CDR3 extends over 13 amino acids. Germline V gene sequence: CDR1 SGHTA, CDR2 FQGTGA. The DNA of the CDR3 is TGTGCCAGCAGCGGGACTCCCGGAAACACCATATATTTT. Protein sequence: CASSGTPGNTIYF.

The chain recombines TRBV19 with TRBJ2-1; a weak D match, TRBD2 (5 bases). Germline V gene lookup returns CDR1 LNHDA and CDR2 SQIVND (reference sequence). This CDR3 spans 15 amino acids. With 5 bases removed from V and 7 bases from J, the gap between germline ends came to 18 bases. The CDR3 sequence is CASSPGDALRNEQFF. The CDR3 DNA is TGTGCCAGTAGTCCCGGGGATGCTCTACGGAATGAGCAGTTCTTC.

The gene calls are TRBV19 and TRBJ2-1; 7 bases align to TRBD1. The CDR3 has 16 amino acids. After removal of 1 base from V and 2 bases from J, the junction contained 5 bases not matched to a gene. CDR1 and CDR2 from the germline V gene are LNHDA and SQIVND (reference sequence). The CDR3 sequence: CASSIVHRGAYNEQFF. The CDR3 region has the DNA TGTGCCAGTAGTATAGTCCACAGGGGAGCCTACAATGAGCAGTTCTTC.